The text below deals with one T cell receptor beta chain. The target antigen is unknown. Using immunoSEQ multiplex PCR, the repertoire was profiled, and TCRdb retains in-frame clones only, with some absent. The table has around 2.5 million clones, 93% seen once. This specimen comes from a study of shared clonotypes between healthy human individuals. Germline trimming cut 1 base from V and 8 bases from J; bases unmatched to any gene: 11. The CDR3 has 17 amino acids. The germline gives CDR1 SGHNT, CDR2 YENEEA. General study results and limits: It was anticipated that sequencing depth would influence how many clonotypes donors shared. For sorted subsets, rarefaction showed incomplete sequencing despite large depth. Among non-shared clonotypes, generation probabilities were lower than among those shared by all four donors.

The sequenced sample was naive CD4+ T cells from PBMCs. Indicated subset: CD45RA+ positively selected. This sequence joins TRBV11-3 and TRBJ2-1, with 10 bases lining up with TRBD2. The TCR comes from a man younger than 35 in good health. Some clones in this sample may be carry-over from other donors' samples. The CDR3 DNA is TGTGCCAGCAGCTTAGTGGGCCCTAGCGGGAGTAGGTATGAGCAGTTCTTC. Translated: CASSLVGPSGSRYEQFF.